This TCR beta chain came from a study of Ad26.COV2.S vaccination and SARS-CoV-2 variants. The CDR3 length is 13 residues. Germline CDR1 is MNHEY and CDR2 is SMNVEV (reference sequence). Trimming left V 7 bases short and J 2 bases short, with 12 bases between. Using immunoSEQ multiplex PCR, the repertoire was profiled, and TCRdb retains in-frame clones only, with some absent. The sample yields about 400,000 clones, 80% to 90% seen once. Points from the study as a whole: Non-spike TCR breadth showed similarity between vaccine and placebo recipients.

The treatment here: around 19 received Ad26.COV2.S at low or high dose, single or two shots; 5 received placebo; per-sample allocation not given. Sample collection was performed on day 63 after the first vaccine or placebo injection. On this clone: The antigen is undetermined.

This material consisted of peripheral blood, taken in a trial of Ad26.COV2.S vaccine versus placebo. The receptor's source is a person aged 18-65 years who received the Ad26.COV2.S COVID-19 vaccine or a placebo. The genes are TRBV27 and TRBJ2-7; TRBD2 might be the D (5 bases). DNA for the CDR3: TGTGCCAGCAAGGAGGCTCTCGCCTACGAGCAGTACTTC. Translating it yields CASKEALAYEQYF.